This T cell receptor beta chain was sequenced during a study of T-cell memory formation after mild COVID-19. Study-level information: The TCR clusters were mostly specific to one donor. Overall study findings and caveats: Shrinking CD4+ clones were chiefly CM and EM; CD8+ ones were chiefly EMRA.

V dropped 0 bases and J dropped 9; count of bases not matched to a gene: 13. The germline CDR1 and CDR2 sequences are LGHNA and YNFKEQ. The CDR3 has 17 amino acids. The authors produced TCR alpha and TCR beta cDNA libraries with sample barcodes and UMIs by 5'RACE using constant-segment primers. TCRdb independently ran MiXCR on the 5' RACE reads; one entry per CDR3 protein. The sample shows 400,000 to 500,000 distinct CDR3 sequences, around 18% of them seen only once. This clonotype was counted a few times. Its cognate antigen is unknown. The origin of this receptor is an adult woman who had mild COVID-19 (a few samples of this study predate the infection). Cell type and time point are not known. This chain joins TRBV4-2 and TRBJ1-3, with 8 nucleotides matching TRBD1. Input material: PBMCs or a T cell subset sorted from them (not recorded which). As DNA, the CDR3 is TGTGCCAGCAGCCAAGAAATCGGGGACAGGTCTGGAGGCACCATATATTTT. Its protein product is CASSQEIGDRSGGTIYF.